The T cell receptor beta chain described here comes from a study of cytomegalovirus exposure and HLA in healthy donors. Study findings and constraints: 150 or so TCR beta chains were listed as cytomegalovirus-associated. In a later analysis, first-cohort TCR clusters were found to tend to co-occur in the approximately 120 validation repertoires.

Produced via immunoSEQ multiplex PCR; TCRdb's table is partial and in-frame only. The sample includes over 150,000 clones, roughly nine tenths of them seen just once. The CDR3 is made up of 17 amino acids. Germline CDR1 is GTSNPN and CDR2 is SVGIG (reference sequence). The germline V and J ends were trimmed by 3 bases and 0 bases, with 18 bases remaining between them. Concerning this clone: Its antigen is unknown.

The sequenced sample consisted of PBMCs. This sequence originates from a woman between 18 and 29 years old in good health and CMV-seropositive. The chain links TRBV30 to TRBJ2-1, with D maybe TRBD2 (7 bases). The CDR3 loop reads CAWSAVFRGASYNEQFF. DNA for the CDR3: TGTGCCTGGAGCGCCGTGTTCCGGGGGGCCTCCTACAATGAGCAGTTCTTC.